One sample yielded the 27 T cell receptor beta chains listed below, sequenced in a study of shared clonotypes between healthy human individuals. CD45RO-negative, CCR7-positively selected cells formed the naive CD8 fraction, excluding terminally differentiated effector memory CD45RA+ cells. The protocol was immunoSEQ multiplex PCR, while the TCRdb copy is restricted to in-frame clones and leaves out a portion. Of about 600,000 clones listed, 95% to 98% are singletons. Sequenced material: naive CD8+ T cells sorted from blood. These receptors were obtained from a man in his thirties or forties in good health.

The chain combines TRBV30 with TRBJ2-1; TRBD2 agrees at 10 bases. The CDR3 spans 17 residues. From germline, CDR1 is GTSNPN and CDR2 SVGIG (reference sequence). V shed 4 bases, J shed 6 bases, and the junction held 15 bases outside the gene matches. The DNA of the CDR3 is TGTGCCTGGAATCCCCGGGTGGCTAGCGGGAGACGCAATGAGCAGTTCTTC. Translating it yields CAWNPRVASGRRNEQFF.

The rearrangement joins TRBV29-1 to TRBJ2-1; D may be TRBD1 (6 bases). This CDR3 is 14 amino acids long. Per germline, CDR1 SQVTM and CDR2 ANQGSEA. With 3 bases removed from V and 4 bases from J, the gap between germline ends came to 13 bases. The CDR3 is CSVEDSLVYNEQFF. DNA of the CDR3: TGCAGCGTTGAGGACAGCCTAGTTTACAATGAGCAGTTCTTC.

The genes are TRBV7-2 and TRBJ2-3; 12 nucleotides align to TRBD2. V shed 5 bases and J 2 bases; nucleotides not matched to a gene: 14. Germline values: CDR1 SGHTA, CDR2 FQGNSA. This CDR3 is built from 19 residues. The CDR3 loop is CASSPYSITSGGHTDTQYF. In DNA, the CDR3 is TGTGCCAGCAGCCCGTACTCTATCACTAGCGGGGGGCACACAGATACGCAGTATTTT.

Concerning this clone: At the DNA level, this CDR3 is encoded by other sequences in the same sample as well. The chain employs TRBV27 and TRBJ2-7; a weak D match, TRBD2 (6 bases). Trimming removed 3 bases from V and 2 bases from J, with 8 bases in between. Germline V CDR1 and CDR2: MNHEY, SMNVEV (reference sequence). There are 13 residues in the CDR3. The chain's CDR3 is CASSLGLTYEQYF. The CDR3 DNA reads as TGTGCCAGCAGTTTGGGACTTACCTACGAGCAGTACTTC.

The chain couples TRBV15 to TRBJ2-7, with D unclear. Trimming took 4 bases from V and 6 from J, leaving 16 bases between them. The germline V gene encodes CDR1 LNHNV and CDR2 YYDKDF (reference sequence). The CDR3 extends over 14 amino acids. The CDR3 sequence is CATSIKGAPPEQYF. The CDR3 bases are TGTGCCACCAGCATTAAGGGCGCCCCGCCCGAGCAGTACTTC. Combining the CDR3 with reference TRBV15 and TRBJ2-7 gives the whole variable domain DAMVIQNPRYQVTQFGKPVTLSCSQTLNHNVMYWYQQKSSQAPKLLFHYYDKDFNNEADTPDNFQSRRPNTSFCFLDIRSPGLGDTAMYLCATSIKGAPPEQYFGPGTRLTVT.

The chain employs TRBV13 and TRBJ2-7; D is uncertain. Trimming took off 4 bases at V and 0 bases at J, with 10 bases between the two ends. This CDR3 is 14 amino acids long. Germline values: CDR1 PRHDT, CDR2 FYEKMQ (reference sequence). CDR3 nucleotide sequence: TGTGCCAGCAGCTCGACCGAGAGCTCCTACGAGCAGTACTTC. The encoded protein is CASSSTESSYEQYF.

Worth noting for this clone: Other DNA sequences of this sample code for an identical CDR3. The chain links TRBV7-9 to TRBJ1-5; 9 bases fit TRBD1. J lost 4 bases, V lost 3 bases, and 4 bases had no gene match. The CDR3 consists of 15 residues. Germline CDR1 is SEHNR and CDR2 is FQNEAQ (reference sequence). The CDR3, as DNA: TGTGCCAGCAGCTTGGGAGGACAGGGGAATCAGCCCCAGCATTTT. Encoded protein: CASSLGGQGNQPQHF.

The chain uses TRBV27 and TRBJ1-4; tentatively, D is TRBD1 (5 bases). The germline V gene encodes CDR1 MNHEY and CDR2 SMNVEV (reference sequence). The CDR3 consists of 15 residues. V lost 5 bases to trimming and J lost 4 bases, with 14 bases between them. For the CDR3, the DNA is TGTGCCAGCAGTCCCTGGGCAGGGCTTAATGAAAAACTGTTTTTT. Protein: CASSPWAGLNEKLFF. The full variable domain, with the rest looked up from reference TRBV27 and TRBJ1-4, is EAQVTQNPRYLITVTGKKLTVTCSQNMNHEYMSWYRQDPGLGLRQIYYSMNVEVTDKGDVPEGYKVSRKEKRNFPLILESPSPNQTSLYFCASSPWAGLNEKLFFGSGTQLSVL.

This clone was observed a single time. Other DNA sequences from this sample encode an identical CDR3 as well. The gene calls are TRBV28 and TRBJ2-2, with a possible D match to TRBD2 (6 bases). Germline values: CDR1 MDHEN, CDR2 SYDVKM. The CDR3 contains 14 residues. V shed 5 bases and J shed 7 bases, with 14 bases lying between them. The CDR3 DNA reads as TGTGCCAGCAGTCCAACGGGGGTGGGCGGGGAGCTGTTTTTT. It yields the protein CASSPTGVGGELFF.

V gene TRBV7-9 combines with J gene TRBJ2-1, with 7 bases lining up with TRBD1. Germline trimming cut 5 bases from V and 3 bases from J; bases unmatched to any gene: 10. Germline V gives CDR1 SEHNR, CDR2 FQNEAQ (reference sequence). The CDR3 has 16 amino acids. CDR3 residues: CASSPASGGVYNEQFF. The CDR3 DNA reads as TGTGCCAGCAGCCCCGCTTCAGGGGGTGTCTACAATGAGCAGTTCTTC.

The gene calls are TRBV29-1 and TRBJ2-7; 10 nucleotides match TRBD2. The V segment lost 2 bases and the J segment 8 bases; nucleotides outside the gene matches: 6. The CDR3 spans 13 residues. From germline, CDR1 is SQVTM and CDR2 ANQGSEA. CDR3 nucleotide sequence: TGCAGCGTTGAATTCCTAGCGGGAGTTAAGCAGTACTTC. Encoded protein: CSVEFLAGVKQYF.

The V and J genes are TRBV7-3 and TRBJ2-1, with no clear D. V lost 2 bases, J lost 8 bases, and 13 bases lay in between. The length of the CDR3 is 14 residues. From germline, CDR1 is SGHTA and CDR2 FQGTGA. As DNA, the CDR3 is TGTGCCAGCAGCTTAGGAGTAAACCCCCATGAGCAGTTCTTC. The encoded protein is CASSLGVNPHEQFF.

The V and J genes are TRBV14 and TRBJ2-7; D uncertain. Germline V lookup: CDR1 SGHDN, CDR2 FVKESK. Deletions cut 1 base from V and 7 bases from J, with 14 bases between. This CDR3 comprises 14 residues. CDR3 in DNA: TGTGCCAGCAGCCAAGGATCGGGTAGGGTTGAGCAGTACTTC. This codes for CASSQGSGRVEQYF.

About this clone itself: The sample carries other DNA sequences with the same CDR3. The rearrangement uses TRBV4-1 and TRBJ2-7; D ambiguous. The V end lost 0 bases, the J end lost 2 bases, and 11 bases lay between the germline ends. Germline V gives CDR1 MGHRA, CDR2 YSYEKL. The CDR3 spans 15 residues. The CDR3 reads CASSQDRVGPYEQYF. The CDR3 region has the DNA TGCGCCAGCAGCCAAGATAGAGTCGGACCCTACGAGCAGTACTTC.

The rearrangement joins TRBV15 to TRBJ2-5; perhaps TRBD1 as D (5 bases). Trimming removed 0 bases at V and 5 bases at J, with 13 bases between. The CDR3 totals 15 residues. The V gene's germline CDR1 is LNHNV and CDR2 YYDKDF (reference sequence). The CDR3 reads CATSRDQGLGETQYF. CDR3 nucleotides: TGTGCCACCAGCAGAGATCAGGGTTTAGGGGAGACCCAGTACTTC.

CDR3 nucleotides: TGTGCCAGCAGCCAAGATTGGGCAGACACTGAAGCTTTCTTT. It encodes CASSQDWADTEAFF. The chain joins TRBV14 to TRBJ1-1; D call uncertain. This CDR3 has 14 amino acids. Germline lookup yields CDR1 SGHDN and CDR2 FVKESK. V was trimmed by 0 bases and J by 3 bases, leaving 8 bases between them. Full variable domain (missing parts from reference TRBV14 and TRBJ1-1): EAGVTQFPSHSVIEKGQTVTLRCDPISGHDNLYWYRRVMGKEIKFLLHFVKESKQDESGMPNNRFLAERTGGTYSTLKVQPAELEDSGVYFCASSQDWADTEAFFGQGTRLTVV.

This chain links TRBV13 with TRBJ2-1, with a tentative D call TRBD2 (5 bases). V was pared by 4 bases and J by 0 bases, with 10 bases between. CDR3 length: 15 residues. The germline V gene has CDR1 PRHDT and CDR2 FYEKMQ (reference sequence). CDR3 loop: CASSYGLSSYNEQFF. Written as DNA, the CDR3 is TGTGCCAGCAGCTATGGACTTAGCTCCTACAATGAGCAGTTCTTC.

The sample holds one count of this clone. The rearrangement uses TRBV10-3 and TRBJ2-1; 7 bases agree with TRBD1. The V gene end was trimmed by 8 bases and the J gene end by 3 bases; junction bases not matched to a gene: 7. The germline V gene has CDR1 ENHRY and CDR2 SYGVKD. This CDR3 comprises 14 residues. The CDR3 DNA follows: TGTGCCATCGCAGGGTACAGGGGCTACAATGAGCAGTTCTTC. This codes for CAIAGYRGYNEQFF.

About this clone itself: Other DNA sequences in the same sample also yield this CDR3. This CDR3 reads CASSVGGGTYEQYF. CDR3 coding DNA: TGTGCCAGCAGCGTCGGGGGCGGAACTTACGAGCAGTACTTC. This sequence joins TRBV9 and TRBJ2-7; D tentatively fits TRBD1 or TRBD2 (6 bases each). CDR3 length: 14 residues. V lost 2 bases and J 4 bases, leaving 13 bases between the germline ends. Germline loops: CDR1 SGDLS, CDR2 YYNGEE.

This rearrangement joins TRBV28 to TRBJ1-2; weak D call: TRBD1 (6 bases). Germline V gene data show CDR1 as MDHEN and CDR2 as SYDVKM. The CDR3 is 18 residues long. V lost 1 base and J lost 4, with 22 bases in between. The CDR3 protein is CASSLSLQQGPDTYGYTF. CDR3 nucleotide sequence: TGTGCCAGCAGTTTATCCCTACAACAGGGTCCAGACACCTATGGCTACACCTTC.

The chain uses TRBV11-2 and TRBJ2-1, with 7 nucleotides matching TRBD1. Per the germline V gene, CDR1 is SGHAT and CDR2 is FQNNGV. Losses at the gene ends were 5 bases for V and 5 bases for J; bases not matched to a gene: 9. This CDR3 has 15 residues. CDR3 loop: CASSDRDSGDNEQFF. The DNA of the CDR3 is TGTGCCAGCAGCGACCGGGACAGCGGAGACAATGAGCAGTTCTTC.

This clone was observed once. The chain recombines TRBV19 with TRBJ2-7; D not resolved. CDR1 is LNHDA, CDR2 SQIVND, per germline (reference sequence). Trimming removed 2 bases at V and 4 bases at J, with 9 bases between. The CDR3 loop spans 13 amino acids. The chain's CDR3 is CASSISNGYEQYF. For the CDR3, the DNA is TGTGCCAGTAGTATAAGCAACGGGTACGAGCAGTACTTC.

This chain joins TRBV27 and TRBJ2-1; TRBD2 agrees at 14 bases. The CDR3 totals 17 residues. V gave up 5 bases and J gave up 6 bases; unmatched junction bases: 9. Germline CDR1 reads MNHEY; CDR2 reads SMNVEV (reference sequence). This CDR3 reads CASSPIPGLAGGNEQFF. The CDR3 nucleotides read TGTGCCAGCAGTCCCATCCCCGGACTAGCGGGAGGCAATGAGCAGTTCTTC.

The V gene is TRBV29-1, the J gene TRBJ2-1; 9 nucleotides agree with TRBD1. The CDR3 extends over 13 amino acids. V lost 3 bases and J lost 6; bases outside the gene matches: 3. Germline V gene lookup returns CDR1 SQVTM and CDR2 ANQGSEA. The CDR3 DNA is TGCAGCGTTGACCCGGGACAGGGCAATGAGCAGTTCTTC. This gives the protein CSVDPGQGNEQFF.

This CDR3 is CSVEDPKTGLGGEQYF. In DNA form, the CDR3 reads TGCAGCGTTGAAGACCCCAAGACAGGGTTAGGGGGGGAGCAGTACTTC. The rearrangement joins TRBV29-1 to TRBJ2-7; the D gene is possibly TRBD1 (7 bases). Germline V lookup: CDR1 SQVTM, CDR2 ANQGSEA. V gave up 0 bases and J gave up 7 bases, with 22 bases separating them. The CDR3 sequence is 16 residues long.

This rearrangement joins TRBV28 to TRBJ2-7, with TRBD1 identical over 9 bases. Germline loops: CDR1 MDHEN, CDR2 SYDVKM. CDR3 length: 16 amino acids. The V segment lost 2 bases and the J segment 0 bases; nucleotides outside the gene matches: 5. CDR3 bases: TGTGCCAGCAGTTTACCCGGGACAGGGATCTCCTACGAGCAGTACTTC. Translated, it gives CASSLPGTGISYEQYF.

This chain joins TRBV7-9 and TRBJ1-2; 9 bases line up with TRBD1. The CDR3 runs 13 residues. CDR1 and CDR2 from the germline V gene are SEHNR and FQNEAQ (reference sequence). Trimming took 5 bases from V and 6 from J; bases not matched to a gene: 4. CDR3 loop: CASSRTGVDGYTF. In DNA, the CDR3 is TGTGCCAGCAGCCGGACAGGGGTGGATGGCTACACCTTC.